This TCR beta chain was captured in a study of T cell changes during pregnancy in multiple sclerosis. J gave up 6 bases and V 5 bases, and 9 bases lay outside the gene matches. The length of the CDR3 is 16 residues. Germline loops: CDR1 SEHNR, CDR2 FQNEAQ (reference sequence). Assay used: immunoSEQ multiplex PCR; TCRdb lists only in-frame clones, some missing. The sample includes 65,000 to 75,000 clones, roughly 89% of them seen just once. J is TRBJ1-4 and V is TRBV7-9; 10 bases are a match to TRBD1. This sample comprised peripheral blood, obtained after pregnancy. This TCR was recovered from a female donor in good health, enrolled as a control in a pregnancy study. The CDR3 nucleotides are TGTGCCAGCAGCCCACCTCCCGGGACAGGGGATGAAAAACTGTTTTTT. This codes for CASSPPPGTGDEKLFF.